The 15 T cell receptor beta chains below come from one sample, sequenced in a study of blood T cell repertoires in COVID-19 (dated by TCRdb to 2020 to 2022). The library was generated by the immunoSEQ multiplex PCR assay. TCRdb provides this immuneACCESS table in a form limited to in-frame rearrangements. Some clones are lacking; in checked studies, under half of them reflect an unresolved V gene, and why the rest are absent is not known. This sample comprises more than 80,000 clones, about two thirds of them detected only once. The ten largest clonotypes hold more than 0.8% of the sample. Sequenced: peripheral blood. These receptors all come from a human donor with acute or convalescent COVID-19. The donor label of this sample is uncertain.

In its sample, this clone was seen once. The rearrangement uses TRBV6-1 and TRBJ1-2; 9 nucleotides agree with TRBD1. The CDR3 has 15 amino acids. Unmatched junction bases numbered 8, after V lost 5 bases and J lost 4 bases. Germline-derived CDR1 and CDR2 are MNHNS and SASEGT. CDR3: CASSLTSGQGYGYTF. CDR3 coding DNA: TGTGCCAGCAGTCTCACTTCGGGACAGGGCTATGGCTACACCTTC.

The chain has TRBV12-3 or TRBV12-4 and TRBJ2-5; D may be TRBD2 (6 bases). Trimming cost V 5 bases and J 1 base, with 8 bases left between them. The CDR3 consists of 13 residues. CDR3 region: CASSVRGQETQYF. The DNA for the CDR3 is TGTGCCAGCAGTGTGCGGGGCCAAGAGACCCAGTACTTC.

A few counts support this clone. The chain couples TRBV7-9 to TRBJ2-7, with a weak D call TRBD1 (6 bases). Germline CDR1 is SEHNR and CDR2 is FQNEAQ (reference sequence). V was pared by 2 bases and J by 3 bases, with 8 bases between. The CDR3 runs 13 residues. The CDR3 DNA is TGTGCCAGCAGCTTATCACAGGGCTACGAGCAGTACGTC. Translating gives CASSLSQGYEQYV.

The chain's CDR3 is CASSFEGENGYTF. In nucleotides, the CDR3 is TGTGCCAGCAGTTTCGAGGGGGAGAATGGCTACACCTTC. The chain combines TRBV12-3 or TRBV12-4 with TRBJ1-2; TRBD1 is a possible D gene (6 bases). This CDR3 spans 13 amino acids. The V end was cut by 3 bases, the J end by 6 bases, with 11 bases between.

The chain recombines TRBV10-1 with TRBJ1-2, with a possible D match to TRBD1 (5 bases). The V gene's germline CDR1 is WNHNN and CDR2 SYGVQD (reference sequence). There are 15 residues in the CDR3. The V end lost 9 bases, the J end lost 6 bases, and 23 bases lay between the germline ends. CDR3 sequence: CASLVGGWGWNGYTF. The CDR3 DNA is TGCGCCAGTCTTGTCGGAGGGTGGGGGTGGAATGGCTACACCTTC.

The chain uses TRBV11-2 and TRBJ1-3; 8 bases map to TRBD1. The trim removed 2 bases at V and 1 base at J, leaving 10 bases unmatched. The CDR3 has 18 amino acids. Germline CDR1 and CDR2: SGHAT and FQNNGV. CDR3 sequence: CASSLPTNYRGSGNTIYF. CDR3 coding DNA: TGTGCCAGCAGCTTACCAACGAACTACAGGGGGTCTGGAAACACCATATATTTT.

DNA for the CDR3: TGTGCCAGCTCGTTACAGGGCGGAAATTCACCCCTCCACTTT. Translated, it gives CASSLQGGNSPLHF. The rearrangement uses TRBV6-5 and TRBJ1-6; a possible D gene is TRBD1 (6 bases). V lost 8 bases to trimming and J lost 7 bases, with 15 bases between them. This CDR3 has 14 amino acids. CDR1 and CDR2 (germline): MNHEY, SVGAGI.

V usage is TRBV6-1 and J usage is TRBJ2-3; D is perhaps TRBD1 (6 bases). Trimming shortened V by 5 bases and J by 0 bases, and 12 bases separated the two germline ends. The CDR3 consists of 15 residues. Germline values: CDR1 MNHNS, CDR2 SASEGT. The CDR3 DNA sequence: TGTGCCAGCAGTTCGACAGGCACTAGCACAGATACGCAGTATTTT. Residues: CASSSTGTSTDTQYF.

The chain is built from TRBV6-4 and TRBJ2-6; 10 nucleotides agree with TRBD2. CDR3 length equals 18 residues. Looked up from germline, CDR1 is MRHNA and CDR2 is SNTAGT. Trimming at V came to 4 bases and at J to 1 base, leaving 7 bases not matched to a gene. CDR3 loop: CASSALAGAQSGANVLTF. CDR3 sequence (DNA): TGTGCCAGCAGTGCCCTAGCGGGGGCTCAATCTGGGGCCAACGTCCTGACTTTC.

This chain uses TRBV27 with TRBJ1-4; TRBD1 matches at 8 bases. The length of the CDR3 is 17 residues. Germline loops: CDR1 MNHEY, CDR2 SMNVEV (reference sequence). Germline trimming cut 5 bases from V and 8 bases from J; bases unmatched to any gene: 16. CDR3 coding DNA: TGTGCCAGCAGTCCCGGACAGGGTTGGTCATTGGAGGAAAAACTGTTTTTT. Its protein product is CASSPGQGWSLEEKLFF.

The V and J genes are TRBV7-6 and TRBJ1-2, with D possibly matching TRBD1 (6 bases). The length of the CDR3 is 13 residues. The V end was cut by 5 bases, the J end by 2 bases, with 9 bases between. Germline V gene data show CDR1 as SGHVS and CDR2 as FNYEAQ. In DNA form, the CDR3 reads TGTGCCAGCAGCCCCACAGGGAACTATGGCTACACCTTC. It yields the protein CASSPTGNYGYTF.

The chain employs TRBV19 and TRBJ1-1; no clear D gene. V was clipped by 5 bases and J by 11 bases, with 18 bases between them. CDR3 length equals 13 residues. Per the germline V gene, CDR1 is LNHDA and CDR2 is SQIVND (reference sequence). The chain's CDR3 is CASSSTRIDPAFF. The CDR3 nucleotides are TGTGCCAGTAGTTCGACACGGATCGACCCGGCTTTCTTT.

The rearrangement joins TRBV19 to TRBJ1-5, with a tentative D call TRBD1 (6 bases). This CDR3 has 12 residues. Germline CDR1 and CDR2: LNHDA and SQIVND (reference sequence). V was shortened by 8 bases and J by 4 bases, with 9 bases between the two germline ends. CDR3 nucleotide sequence: TGTGCCAGTTCAACAGGGAATCAGCCCCAGCATTTT. The encoded protein is CASSTGNQPQHF. The whole variable domain, remainder taken from reference TRBV19 and TRBJ1-5, is DGGITQSPKYLFRKEGQNVTLSCEQNLNHDAMYWYRQDPGQGLRLIYYSQIVNDFQKGDIAEGYSVSREKKESFPLTVTSAQKNPTAFYLCASSTGNQPQHFGDGTRLSIL.

This clone was picked up one time. This chain connects TRBV10-3 to TRBJ1-2, with 9 bases that match TRBD1. Germline values: CDR1 ENHRY, CDR2 SYGVKD. The ends lost 3 bases at V and 8 bases at J; junction bases unmatched: 4. The CDR3 has 13 amino acids. The DNA of the CDR3 is TGTGCCATCAGTGATACAGGGGGCCGGGGCTACACCTTC. Translation: CAISDTGGRGYTF.

This chain connects TRBV5-6 to TRBJ2-1; D remains ambiguous. This CDR3 contains 12 residues. V lost 0 bases and J lost 10, with 8 bases in between. Germline CDR1 reads SGHDT; CDR2 reads YYEEEE. The CDR3 spells CASSLVVEEQFF. The DNA of the CDR3 is TGTGCCAGCAGCTTGGTTGTCGAGGAGCAGTTCTTC.